The clone carrying this T cell receptor (beta chain) occurred once. The sorted Tregs were CD4+CD25+CD127-/low cells. After constant-region reverse-primer amplification, full-length variable regions underwent semi-nested PCR with Nested Universal Primer A. TCRdb reprocessed the 5' RACE reads via MiXCR and lists one record per CDR3 protein. The sample carries roughly 7,400 distinct CDR3 sequences, around 66% recorded once. With 5 bases clipped from V and 10 bases from J, the junction kept 9 bases outside the gene matches. CDR3 length equals 14 residues. The origin of this receptor is a female donor with breast cancer. The chain links TRBV12-3 or TRBV12-4 to TRBJ1-5, with 9 bases that match TRBD1. Sequenced input: tumor-infiltrating Tregs sorted from the breast tumor. The CDR3 DNA reads as TGTGCCAGCAGTCCCAGACAGGGGGGAGGTCCCCAGCATTTT. This translates into CASSPRQGGGPQHF.